A single T cell receptor beta chain is shown here with its context. This entry belongs to a study of blood T cell repertoires in COVID-19. Looking at the study overall: Samples representing acute and convalescent COVID-19 were sourced from the United States, Italy and Spain.

Repertoires were generated with immunoSEQ multiplex PCR, while TCRdb's copy carries only in-frame clones and drops some. The repertoire has more than 110,000 clones, 60% to 85% of them found once; the top ten carry 4.5%. This CDR3 is built from 16 residues. The germline V gene encodes CDR1 LNHDA and CDR2 SQIVND (reference sequence). Trimming cost V 6 bases and J 1 base; bases outside gene matches: 3. The source is a woman of 80 years or more with active or convalescent COVID-19. The sequencing sample was made of peripheral blood. The rearrangement links TRBV19 to TRBJ2-5, with 15 bases that match TRBD2. The CDR3 DNA reads as TGTGCCAGTAGCCTGGGACTAGCGGGGGGCCAAGAGACCCAGTACTTC. Translating it yields CASSLGLAGGQETQYF.